These 18 T cell receptor beta chains were sequenced from one sample in a study of OX40 agonist ivuxolimab in advanced cancers. Receptor amplification or capture employed the immunoSEQ multiplex PCR assay. The immuneACCESS repertoire file appears here via TCRdb, limited to in-frame rearrangements. These files lack a portion of the clones; in checked studies, under half of the deficit traces to unresolved V genes, and the cause of the others is not known. The sample table shows tens of thousands of clones, and 75% to 95% are seen once. 0.4% to 0.55% of the sample is held by the ten biggest clonotypes. Source: CD4+ or CD8+ T cells sorted from blood, taken in a trial of the OX40 agonist ivuxolimab. All receptors come from an adult with an advanced solid tumor such as melanoma, head and neck, liver or kidney cancer.

The rearrangement links TRBV7-2 to TRBJ1-1, with no clear D. This CDR3 has 12 amino acids. The germline CDR1 and CDR2 sequences are SGHTA and FQGNSA. The ends were cut back, 1 base at V and 10 bases at J, with 10 bases in the middle. The CDR3 bases are TGTGCCAGCAGCTTAGAGGGCTCGAGAGCTTTCTTT. It yields the protein CASSLEGSRAFF.

The gene calls are TRBV7-9 and TRBJ2-1, with 10 bases lining up with TRBD2. J gave up 6 bases and V 7 bases, and 15 bases lay outside the gene matches. The CDR3 is made up of 17 amino acids. Germline V gene data show CDR1 as SEHNR and CDR2 as FQNEAQ (reference sequence). In DNA form, the CDR3 reads TGTGCCAGCAACTGGGGGGATCTAGCGGGAGTGGGCAATGAGCAGTTCTTC. Translation gives CASNWGDLAGVGNEQFF.

V is TRBV2 and J is TRBJ2-3; the match to TRBD1 covers 7 bases. The CDR3 consists of 14 residues. With 3 bases clipped from V and 1 base from J, the junction kept 1 base outside the gene matches. Germline CDR1 reads SNHLY; CDR2 reads FYNNEI. The CDR3 loop reads CASSDRGRTDTQYF. The CDR3 DNA reads TGTGCCAGCAGTGATAGGGGGCGCACAGATACGCAGTATTTT.

V usage is TRBV30 and J usage is TRBJ2-2; D ambiguous. Germline V gives CDR1 GTSNPN, CDR2 SVGIG (reference sequence). The CDR3 has 12 residues. V was clipped by 5 bases and J by 5 bases, with 9 bases between them. CDR3 in amino acids: CAWGRLTGELFF. As DNA, the CDR3 is TGTGCCTGGGGAAGACTTACCGGGGAGCTGTTTTTT.

The V gene is TRBV28, the J gene TRBJ2-3; 8 bases map to TRBD2. This CDR3 comprises 15 residues. V lost 4 bases to trimming and J lost 4 bases; unmatched junction nucleotides: 7. Germline CDR1 reads MDHEN; CDR2 reads SYDVKM. The CDR3 sequence: CASSSTGGPADTQYF. The CDR3, as DNA: TGTGCCAGCAGTTCCACGGGAGGGCCAGCAGATACGCAGTATTTT. Full variable domain (outside the CDR3, taken from reference TRBV28 and TRBJ2-3): DVKVTQSSRYLVKRTGEKVFLECVQDMDHENMFWYRQDPGLGLRLIYFSYDVKMKEKGDIPEGYSVSREKKERFSLILESASTNQTSMYLCASSSTGGPADTQYFGPGTRLTVL.

This rearrangement joins TRBV4-1 to TRBJ2-7, with 9 bases identical to TRBD1. With V trimmed by 0 bases and J by 0 bases, 3 bases remained unmatched. This CDR3 has 16 amino acids. Germline CDR1 MGHRA, CDR2 YSYEKL. The CDR3 nucleotides are TGCGCCAGCAGCCAAGAGGGACAGGGCGGCTCCTACGAGCAGTACTTC. This encodes CASSQEGQGGSYEQYF.

The chain has TRBV6-6 and TRBJ1-5; D possibly corresponds to TRBD1 (5 bases). This CDR3 contains 12 residues. Looked up from germline, CDR1 is MNHNY and CDR2 is SVGAGI (reference sequence). V lost 5 bases and J lost 8, with 10 bases in between. The CDR3 loop reads CASSGAGEPQHF. For the CDR3, the DNA is TGTGCCAGCAGTGGGGCCGGGGAGCCCCAGCATTTT.

The chain recombines TRBV6-5 with TRBJ2-7, with D tentatively TRBD2 (6 bases). This CDR3 has 16 amino acids. With 0 bases removed from V and 3 bases from J, the gap between germline ends came to 15 bases. Germline V CDR1 and CDR2: MNHEY, SVGAGI. The CDR3 loop reads CASSYSGGAVLYEQYF. CDR3 nucleotide sequence: TGTGCCAGCAGTTACTCCGGGGGAGCGGTCCTCTACGAGCAGTACTTC.

The J gene is TRBJ2-5, the V gene TRBV19, with D tentatively TRBD1 or TRBD2 (6 bases each). V dropped 3 bases and J dropped 2 bases, with 16 bases sitting between them. CDR1 and CDR2 (germline): LNHDA, SQIVND (reference sequence). The CDR3 covers 16 residues. As DNA, the CDR3 is TGTGCCAGTAGTATCTTCGGAGGGGGTCAGCAAGAGACCCAGTACTTC. It specifies CASSIFGGGQQETQYF. Together with reference TRBV19 and TRBJ2-5, the CDR3 gives the full variable domain: DGGITQSPKYLFRKEGQNVTLSCEQNLNHDAMYWYRQDPGQGLRLIYYSQIVNDFQKGDIAEGYSVSREKKESFPLTVTSAQKNPTAFYLCASSIFGGGQQETQYFGPGTRLLVL.

The chain uses TRBV7-9 and TRBJ2-5; tentatively, D is TRBD1 (5 bases). V dropped 0 bases and J dropped 5 bases, with 13 bases sitting between them. This CDR3 has 15 amino acids. In germline, CDR1 is SEHNR, CDR2 FQNEAQ (reference sequence). The CDR3 loop reads CASSLALGRGETQYF. The DNA for the CDR3 is TGTGCCAGCAGCTTAGCGCTGGGGCGCGGTGAGACCCAGTACTTC.

The chain links TRBV7-8 to TRBJ2-7; the D gene is possibly TRBD1 (7 bases). Germline loops: CDR1 SGHVS, CDR2 FQNEAQ. This CDR3 contains 14 residues. The germline V and J ends were trimmed by 6 bases and 3 bases, with 15 bases remaining between them. In DNA, the CDR3 is TGTGCCAGCAGGCTCAGGGGGGCCGACTACGAGCAGTACTTC. Its protein is CASRLRGADYEQYF.

The chain combines TRBV7-9 with TRBJ2-2; 7 bases align to TRBD2. The germline V gene encodes CDR1 SEHNR and CDR2 FQNEAQ (reference sequence). V lost 5 bases, J lost 5 bases, and 8 bases stayed unmatched. This CDR3 comprises 15 residues. The CDR3 DNA follows: TGTGCCAGCAGCCCTCCGGGGGGAGGGACCGGGGAGCTGTTTTTT. This sequence encodes CASSPPGGGTGELFF.

The genes are TRBV9 and TRBJ2-3, with D maybe TRBD1 (6 bases). This CDR3 contains 15 residues. CDR1 and CDR2 (germline): SGDLS, YYNGEE. Between the trimmed V and J ends, which lost 5 bases and 0 bases, there was a span of 13 bases. The CDR3 region has the DNA TGTGCCAGCAGTCCGACAGGATCTAGCACAGATACGCAGTATTTT. It specifies CASSPTGSSTDTQYF.

The genes are TRBV28 and TRBJ1-2; D is possibly TRBD1 (5 bases). V lost 6 bases and J 3 bases, leaving 11 bases between the germline ends. CDR3 size: 13 residues. Per the germline V gene, CDR1 is MDHEN and CDR2 is SYDVKM. The DNA for the CDR3 is TGTGCCAGCAGCGTACAGGAACACTATGGCTACACCTTC. It specifies CASSVQEHYGYTF.

The chain combines TRBV6-1 with TRBJ2-1, with D possibly being TRBD2 (6 bases). In germline, CDR1 is MNHNS, CDR2 SASEGT. This CDR3 contains 15 residues. V gave up 7 bases and J gave up 6 bases, with 19 bases separating them. The CDR3 nucleotides read TGTGCCAGCAACCCCGCCGCTAGCGTAGGCAATGAGCAGTTCTTC. Amino acids: CASNPAASVGNEQFF.

The chain couples TRBV9 to TRBJ1-3; possibly TRBD1 for D (5 bases). CDR3 size: 15 residues. Trimming took off 0 bases at V and 4 bases at J, with 11 bases between the two ends. Per the germline V gene, CDR1 is SGDLS and CDR2 is YYNGEE. CDR3 loop: CASSVAAGWGNTIYF. The CDR3 coding sequence is TGTGCCAGCAGCGTAGCGGCAGGGTGGGGAAACACCATATATTTT.

In nucleotides, the CDR3 is TGCGCCAGCAGCGACCCAGGTTACAATGAGCAGTTCTTC. Its protein is CASSDPGYNEQFF. V is TRBV5-1 and J is TRBJ2-1; no firm D call. CDR1 and CDR2 (germline): SGHRS, YFSETQ. V was pared by 4 bases and J by 4 bases, with 9 bases between. The CDR3 extends over 13 amino acids.

V is TRBV9 and J is TRBJ1-2, with 7 bases fitting TRBD1. The V segment lost 0 bases and the J segment 7 bases; nucleotides outside the gene matches: 6. The CDR3 runs to 14 residues. Looked up from germline, CDR1 is SGDLS and CDR2 is YYNGEE. The CDR3 DNA sequence: TGTGCCAGCAGCGTAGGGGCACAGGGGCTTGGCTACACCTTC. This sequence encodes CASSVGAQGLGYTF. Using reference TRBV9 and TRBJ1-2 for the parts outside the CDR3, the full variable domain is DSGVTQTPKHLITATGQRVTLRCSPRSGDLSVYWYQQSLDQGLQFLIQYYNGEERAKGNILERFSAQQFPDLHSELNLSSLELGDSALYFCASSVGAQGLGYTFGSGTRLTVV.